These T cell receptor beta chains were read from a single sample in a study of beta chain features in type 1 diabetes. Produced via immunoSEQ multiplex PCR; TCRdb's table is partial and in-frame only. The top ten clones hold more than 0.055% of a sample with 450,000 to 600,000 clones, approximately 28% of them seen once. The sequenced material came from naive CD4+ T cells from blood. The receptors shown here come from a man between 18 and 29 years old in good health. Both conserved end residues are part of each CDR3. The D gene is left open where the match is weak. Size values are once, few and many counts, or a class for expanded clones, and some rows have none.

CDR3 length: 15; clone size: -; D gene: -; J gene: TRBJ2-5; V gene: TRBV7-9; CDR3 DNA: TGTGCCAGCAGCCTTCCTGCAGCCTTACAAGAGACCCAGTACTTC; CDR3 protein: CASSLPAALQETQYF
CDR3 length: 14; clone size: few; D gene: -; J gene: TRBJ2-5; V gene: TRBV7-2; CDR3 DNA: TGTGCCAGCAGCTTAGAGTTTGCACAAGAGACCCAGTACTTC; CDR3 protein: CASSLEFAQETQYF
CDR3 length: 12; clone size: -; D gene: -; J gene: TRBJ2-1; V gene: TRBV30; CDR3 DNA: TGTGCCTGGAATGAGGGGGAGAATGAGCAGTTCTTC; CDR3 protein: CAWNEGENEQFF
CDR3 length: 14; clone size: -; D gene: TRBD2; J gene: TRBJ2-3; V gene: TRBV7-9; CDR3 DNA: TGTGCCAGCGTAACTAGCGGGACCCCAGATACGCAGTATTTT; CDR3 protein: CASVTSGTPDTQYF
CDR3 length: 16; clone size: few; D gene: -; J gene: TRBJ2-1; V gene: TRBV7-6; CDR3 DNA: TGTGCCAGCAGCGAAACCCTAGGGAGCGCCTACAATGAGCAGTTCTTC; CDR3 protein: CASSETLGSAYNEQFF
CDR3 length: 16; clone size: -; D gene: -; J gene: TRBJ2-7; V gene: TRBV4-2; CDR3 DNA: TGTGCCAGCAGCCAAGGGTCAGAGCCAGGAGCGTGGGAGCAGTACTTC; CDR3 protein: CASSQGSEPGAWEQYF
CDR3 length: 14; clone size: -; D gene: TRBD1; J gene: TRBJ2-5; V gene: TRBV7-9; CDR3 DNA: TGTGCCAGCAGCTTAACAGGGGCGGGTGAGACCCAGTACTTC; CDR3 protein: CASSLTGAGETQYF
CDR3 length: 16; clone size: -; D gene: -; J gene: TRBJ2-5; V gene: TRBV9; CDR3 DNA: TGTGCCAGCAGCGTAGTCCCCGCGGGGGCGGGAGAGACCCAGTACTTC; CDR3 protein: CASSVVPAGAGETQYF
CDR3 length: 13; clone size: -; D gene: -; J gene: TRBJ2-7; V gene: TRBV2; CDR3 DNA: TGTGCCAGCAGTGTGTTACGAGACTACGAGCAGTACTTC; CDR3 protein: CASSVLRDYEQYF
CDR3 length: 14; clone size: -; D gene: -; J gene: TRBJ2-5; V gene: TRBV15; CDR3 DNA: TGTGCCACCAGCAGAGTGGGCAGCCAAGAGACCCAGTACTTC; CDR3 protein: CATSRVGSQETQYF
CDR3 length: 14; clone size: -; D gene: -; J gene: TRBJ2-6; V gene: TRBV29-1; CDR3 DNA: TGCAGCGTTGAAAAGGGGACTGGGGCCAACGTCCTGACTTTC; CDR3 protein: CSVEKGTGANVLTF
CDR3 length: 16; clone size: few; D gene: TRBD2; J gene: TRBJ2-1; V gene: TRBV15; CDR3 DNA: TGTGCCACCAGCAGAGTAATGAGCGGGAGGGCCGGTGAGCAGTTCTTC; CDR3 protein: CATSRVMSGRAGEQFF
CDR3 length: 13; clone size: -; D gene: -; J gene: TRBJ2-1; V gene: TRBV18; CDR3 DNA: TGTGCCAGCTCATCGACAGCGTACAATGAGCAGTTCTTC; CDR3 protein: CASSSTAYNEQFF
CDR3 length: 14; clone size: few; D gene: -; J gene: TRBJ2-7; V gene: TRBV4-2; CDR3 DNA: TGTGCCAGCAGCCTCAAACGGGGGTCCTACGAGCAGTACTTC; CDR3 protein: CASSLKRGSYEQYF
CDR3 length: 15; clone size: few; D gene: -; J gene: TRBJ2-2; V gene: TRBV30; CDR3 DNA: TGTGCCTGGAGTGTCAGGGCCGGTAGTACCGGGGAGCTGTTTTTT; CDR3 protein: CAWSVRAGSTGELFF
CDR3 length: 15; clone size: -; D gene: -; J gene: TRBJ2-1; V gene: TRBV7-9; CDR3 DNA: TGTGCCAGCAGCACGAGGGACCGACTCTACAATGAGCAGTTCTTC; CDR3 protein: CASSTRDRLYNEQFF
CDR3 length: 12; clone size: -; D gene: TRBD1; J gene: TRBJ1-1; V gene: TRBV30; CDR3 DNA: TGTGCCTGGGACAGGGAGAACACTGAAGCTTTCTTT; CDR3 protein: CAWDRENTEAFF
CDR3 length: 13; clone size: -; D gene: -; J gene: TRBJ2-7; V gene: TRBV29-1; CDR3 DNA: TGCAGCGTTGTATTCCGGAGCTCCTACGAGCAGTACTTC; CDR3 protein: CSVVFRSSYEQYF
CDR3 length: 14; clone size: -; D gene: TRBD1; J gene: TRBJ2-5; V gene: TRBV5-1; CDR3 DNA: TGCGCCAGCAGCTCTCCGGGACAGGGGGAGGCCCAGTACTTC; CDR3 protein: CASSSPGQGEAQYF
CDR3 length: 12; clone size: few; D gene: -; J gene: TRBJ1-2; V gene: TRBV7-9; CDR3 DNA: TGTGCCAGCAGCTTAGCGGGGTATGGCTACACCTTC; CDR3 protein: CASSLAGYGYTF
CDR3 length: 14; clone size: -; D gene: -; J gene: TRBJ1-1; V gene: TRBV18; CDR3 DNA: TGTGCCAGCTCACCACCGAGCAGCCACACTGAAGCTTTCTTT; CDR3 protein: CASSPPSSHTEAFF
CDR3 length: 15; clone size: -; D gene: TRBD2; J gene: TRBJ2-7; V gene: TRBV29-1; CDR3 DNA: TGCAGCGTTGAAGATGGAGCTAGCGGGATATACGAGCAGTACTTC; CDR3 protein: CSVEDGASGIYEQYF
CDR3 length: 19; clone size: few; D gene: TRBD2; J gene: TRBJ2-6; V gene: TRBV27; CDR3 DNA: TGTGCCAGCAGTTTCCCCCAGACTAGCGGGAGGCCTGGGGCCAACGTCCTGACTTTC; CDR3 protein: CASSFPQTSGRPGANVLTF
CDR3 length: 14; clone size: -; D gene: TRBD1; J gene: TRBJ2-5; V gene: TRBV9; CDR3 DNA: TGTGCCAGCAGCGTAAAGGGACAGTGGGAGACCCAGTACTTC; CDR3 protein: CASSVKGQWETQYF
CDR3 length: 12; clone size: few; D gene: -; J gene: TRBJ2-7; V gene: TRBV18; CDR3 DNA: TGTGCCAGCTCACCAATTGCTTACGAGCAGTACTTC; CDR3 protein: CASSPIAYEQYF
CDR3 length: 14; clone size: -; D gene: -; J gene: TRBJ2-1; V gene: TRBV7-2; CDR3 DNA: TGTGCCAGCAGCTTCTATGGCTCCTACAATGAGCAGTTCTTC; CDR3 protein: CASSFYGSYNEQFF
CDR3 length: 15; clone size: -; D gene: TRBD1; J gene: TRBJ2-7; V gene: TRBV4-2; CDR3 DNA: TGTGCCAGCAGCCAAGTGGAGGGACAGGTCTACGAGCAGTACTTC; CDR3 protein: CASSQVEGQVYEQYF
CDR3 length: 14; clone size: -; D gene: -; J gene: TRBJ1-2; V gene: TRBV30; CDR3 DNA: TGTGCCTGGAGCCGGGGGTCTGATAACTATGGCTACACCTTC; CDR3 protein: CAWSRGSDNYGYTF
CDR3 length: 13; clone size: -; D gene: -; J gene: TRBJ1-5; V gene: TRBV7-3; CDR3 DNA: TGTGCCAGCAGCTTGCAGGGCAATCAGCCCCAGCATTTT; CDR3 protein: CASSLQGNQPQHF
CDR3 length: 12; clone size: -; D gene: -; J gene: TRBJ2-7; V gene: TRBV27; CDR3 DNA: TGTGCCAGCGCCCCTTCCCTCCTCGAGCAGTACTTC; CDR3 protein: CASAPSLLEQYF
CDR3 length: 13; clone size: -; D gene: TRBD2; J gene: TRBJ2-5; V gene: TRBV15; CDR3 DNA: TGTGCCACCAGCATGCGGGAGGCGGGGGCCCAGTACTTC; CDR3 protein: CATSMREAGAQYF
CDR3 length: 17; clone size: -; D gene: TRBD2; J gene: TRBJ2-1; V gene: TRBV25-1; CDR3 DNA: TGTGCCAGCAGGAGTCACGGGAGGGGCCGCCCCTACAATGAGCAGTTCTTC; CDR3 protein: CASRSHGRGRPYNEQFF
CDR3 length: 15; clone size: -; D gene: TRBD1; J gene: TRBJ1-1; V gene: TRBV18; CDR3 DNA: TGTGCCAGCTCACTACTCGACAGGGAGGAGACTGAAGCTTTCTTT; CDR3 protein: CASSLLDREETEAFF
CDR3 length: 15; clone size: once; D gene: -; J gene: TRBJ2-7; V gene: TRBV18; CDR3 DNA: TGTGCCAGCTCACCACAGGTAGTAACATCGGGTGAGCAGTACTTC; CDR3 protein: CASSPQVVTSGEQYF
CDR3 length: 14; clone size: -; D gene: -; J gene: TRBJ1-2; V gene: TRBV10-3; CDR3 DNA: TGTGCCATCAGTGAAGGGAAACTCGGCTATGGCTACACCTTC; CDR3 protein: CAISEGKLGYGYTF
CDR3 length: 12; clone size: -; D gene: -; J gene: TRBJ2-2; V gene: TRBV2; CDR3 DNA: TGTGCCAGCAGGAGACTCACCGGGGAGCTGTTTTTT; CDR3 protein: CASRRLTGELFF